Many counts were recorded for the clone carrying this T cell receptor (beta chain). Germline trimming cut 3 bases from V and 9 bases from J; bases unmatched to any gene: 10. The germline V gene has CDR1 SGHAT and CDR2 FQDESV (reference sequence). The CDR3 contains 16 residues. This sample stems from a study of T cells in Graves' hyperthyroidism and ophthalmopathy. The CDR3 regions of TCR beta were amplified from RNA transcripts. HTBI primers were employed in a first-round RT-PCR of the TCR CDR3. TCRdb analysed the multiplex PCR reads with MiXCR anew, one entry per CDR3 protein. The top ten hold 16% of the sample, which has fewer than 900,000 distinct CDR3 sequences, about 17% seen once.

The sequence derives from a woman aged 45-60 years with Graves' hyperthyroidism that later progressed to Graves' ophthalmopathy. The chain employs TRBV11-1 and TRBJ2-1, with TRBD2 matching 11 bases. The sample consisted of blood. The CDR3 DNA is TGTGCCAGCAGCTTTCATGTAGCGGGGGGGGAAGGTGAGCAGTTCTTC. Its translation is CASSFHVAGGEGEQFF.